This T cell receptor (beta chain) originates from a study of CD8 T cells in Susac syndrome. Reverse transcription of 0.5 to 1 ug RNA used random hexamers. immunoSEQ multiplex PCR amplified TCR beta CDR3 across 54 Vbeta, 13 Jbeta. TCRdb reprocessed the immunoSEQ multiplex PCR reads via MiXCR and lists one record per CDR3 protein. This table has about 60,000 distinct CDR3 sequences, approximately 90% appearing once. Controls were drawn from healthy donors and were matched for age and sex. TEMRA cells were FACS-enriched, unlike CD8+ and CD4+ T cells, which were negatively isolated. Trimming at V came to 8 bases and at J to 3 bases, leaving 2 bases not matched to a gene. This CDR3 region has 13 residues.

The chain combines TRBV12-3 or TRBV12-4 with TRBJ2-1; 9 bases map to TRBD2. This TCR came from a human donor in good health. The sample consisted of CD8+ T cells from PBMCs. The CDR3 nucleotides are TGTGCCAGCGGACTAGCGAACTACAATGAGCAGTTCTTC. Amino acid sequence: CASGLANYNEQFF.